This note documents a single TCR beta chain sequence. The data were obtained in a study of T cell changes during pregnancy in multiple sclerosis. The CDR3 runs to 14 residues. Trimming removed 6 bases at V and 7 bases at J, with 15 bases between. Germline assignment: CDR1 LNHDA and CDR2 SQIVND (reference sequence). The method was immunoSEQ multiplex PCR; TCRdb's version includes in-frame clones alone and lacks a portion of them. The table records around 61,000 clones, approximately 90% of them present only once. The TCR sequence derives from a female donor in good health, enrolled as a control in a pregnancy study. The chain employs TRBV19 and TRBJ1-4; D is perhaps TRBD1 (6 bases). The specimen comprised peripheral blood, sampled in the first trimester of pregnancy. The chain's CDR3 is CASSTGRLGEKLFF. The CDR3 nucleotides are TGTGCCAGTAGCACAGGGCGTTTAGGTGAAAAACTGTTTTTT.